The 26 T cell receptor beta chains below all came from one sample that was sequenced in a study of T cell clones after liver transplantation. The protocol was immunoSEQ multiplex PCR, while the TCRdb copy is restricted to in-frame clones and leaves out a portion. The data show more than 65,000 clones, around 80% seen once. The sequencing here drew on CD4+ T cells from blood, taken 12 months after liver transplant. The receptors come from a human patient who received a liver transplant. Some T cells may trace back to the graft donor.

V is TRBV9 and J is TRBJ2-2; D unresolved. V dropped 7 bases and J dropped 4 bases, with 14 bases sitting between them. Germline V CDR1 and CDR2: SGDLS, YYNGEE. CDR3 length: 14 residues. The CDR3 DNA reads TGTGCCAGCGCGGCGGCCCACTCCACCGGGGAGCTGTTTTTT. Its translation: CASAAAHSTGELFF. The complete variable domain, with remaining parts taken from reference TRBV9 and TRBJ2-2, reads DSGVTQTPKHLITATGQRVTLRCSPRSGDLSVYWYQQSLDQGLQFLIQYYNGEERAKGNILERFSAQQFPDLHSELNLSSLELGDSALYFCASAAAHSTGELFFGEGSRLTVL.

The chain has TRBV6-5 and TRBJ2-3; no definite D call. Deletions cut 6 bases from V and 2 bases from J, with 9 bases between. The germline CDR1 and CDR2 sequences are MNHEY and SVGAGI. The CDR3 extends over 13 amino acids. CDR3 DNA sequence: TGTGCCAGCAGGGTGGGATACACAGATACGCAGTATTTT. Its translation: CASRVGYTDTQYF.

The CDR3 protein is CASIDGNTGELFF. Written as DNA, the CDR3 is TGTGCCAGCATTGACGGGAACACCGGGGAGCTGTTTTTT. The J gene is TRBJ2-2, the V gene TRBV6-1; D is uncertain. CDR3 length: 13 residues. The germline CDR1 and CDR2 sequences are MNHNS and SASEGT. Trimming removed 7 bases from V and 1 base from J, with 7 bases in between.

The CDR3 spells CASRPSTGQAFF. The CDR3 DNA is TGTGCCAGCAGGCCTTCAACAGGGCAAGCTTTCTTT. V usage is TRBV28 and J usage is TRBJ1-1; the D gene is possibly TRBD1 (6 bases). V lost 6 bases, J lost 9 bases, and 14 bases lay in between. CDR1 is MDHEN and CDR2 is SYDVKM in the germline V gene. CDR3 size: 12 residues.

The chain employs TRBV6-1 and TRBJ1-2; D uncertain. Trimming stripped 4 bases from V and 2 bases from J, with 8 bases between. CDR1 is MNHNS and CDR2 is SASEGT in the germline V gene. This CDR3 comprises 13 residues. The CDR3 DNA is TGTGCCAGCAGTGGACACGTGAACTATGGCTACACCTTC. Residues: CASSGHVNYGYTF.

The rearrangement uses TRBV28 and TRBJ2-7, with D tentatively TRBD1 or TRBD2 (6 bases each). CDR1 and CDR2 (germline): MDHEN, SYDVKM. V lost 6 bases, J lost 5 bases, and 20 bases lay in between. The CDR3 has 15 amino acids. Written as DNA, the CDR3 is TGTGCCAGCAGAAGCGCCACGGGGGCTCGGAACGAGCAGTACTTC. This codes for CASRSATGARNEQYF.

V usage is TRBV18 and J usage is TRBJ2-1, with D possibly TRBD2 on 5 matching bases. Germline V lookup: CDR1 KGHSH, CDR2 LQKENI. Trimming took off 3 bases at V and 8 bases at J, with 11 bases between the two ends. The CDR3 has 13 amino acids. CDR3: CASSPGMMDEQFF. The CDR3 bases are TGTGCCAGCTCACCCGGGATGATGGATGAGCAGTTCTTC.

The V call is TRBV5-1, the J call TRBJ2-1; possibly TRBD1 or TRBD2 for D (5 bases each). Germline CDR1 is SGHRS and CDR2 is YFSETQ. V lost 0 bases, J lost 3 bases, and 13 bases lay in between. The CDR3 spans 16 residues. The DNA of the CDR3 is TGCGCCAGCAGCTTGGCCCCTCAGGGAGACTACAATGAGCAGTTCTTC. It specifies CASSLAPQGDYNEQFF.

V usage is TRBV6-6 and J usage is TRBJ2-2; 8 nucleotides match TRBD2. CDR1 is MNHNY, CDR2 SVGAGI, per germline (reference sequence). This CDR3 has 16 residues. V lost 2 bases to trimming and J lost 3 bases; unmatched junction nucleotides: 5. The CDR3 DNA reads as TGTGCCAGCAGTTACGGGGCGGGAGGTGACACCGGGGAGCTGTTTTTT. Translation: CASSYGAGGDTGELFF.

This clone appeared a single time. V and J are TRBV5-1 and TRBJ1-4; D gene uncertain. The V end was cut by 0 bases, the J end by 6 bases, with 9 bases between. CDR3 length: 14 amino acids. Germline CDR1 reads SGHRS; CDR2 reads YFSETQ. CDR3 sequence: CASSLDRTDEKLFF. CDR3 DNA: TGCGCCAGCAGCTTGGATAGGACCGATGAAAAACTGTTTTTT.

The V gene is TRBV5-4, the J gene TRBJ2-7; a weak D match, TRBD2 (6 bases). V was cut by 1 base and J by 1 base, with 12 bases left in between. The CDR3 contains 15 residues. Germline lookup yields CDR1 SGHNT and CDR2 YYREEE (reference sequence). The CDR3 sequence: CASSLPSGPSYEQYF. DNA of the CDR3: TGTGCCAGCAGCTTGCCCAGCGGGCCTTCCTACGAGCAGTACTTC.

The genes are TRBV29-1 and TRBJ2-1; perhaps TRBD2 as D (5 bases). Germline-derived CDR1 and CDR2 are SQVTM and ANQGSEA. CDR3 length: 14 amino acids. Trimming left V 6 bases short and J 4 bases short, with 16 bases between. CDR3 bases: TGCAGCGTCCGGCTTAACGGGGTGTACAATGAGCAGTTCTTC. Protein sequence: CSVRLNGVYNEQFF.

The DNA of the CDR3 is TGTGCCAGCAAGACAGGGGATAGGAAGCCCCAGCATTTT. This codes for CASKTGDRKPQHF. The chain recombines TRBV6-6 with TRBJ1-5; 8 bases match TRBD1. Per the germline V gene, CDR1 is MNHNY and CDR2 is SVGAGI (reference sequence). J gave up 8 bases and V 7 bases, and 7 bases lay outside the gene matches. The CDR3 covers 13 residues.

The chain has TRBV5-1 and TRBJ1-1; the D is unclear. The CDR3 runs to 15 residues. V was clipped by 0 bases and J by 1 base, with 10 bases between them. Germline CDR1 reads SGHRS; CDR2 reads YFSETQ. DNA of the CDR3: TGCGCCAGCAGCTTGGAGGCAGGAGCGAACACTGAAGCTTTCTTT. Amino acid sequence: CASSLEAGANTEAFF. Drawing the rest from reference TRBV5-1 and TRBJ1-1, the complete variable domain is KAGVTQTPRYLIKTRGQQVTLSCSPISGHRSVSWYQQTPGQGLQFLFEYFSETQRNKGNFPGRFSGRQFSNSRSEMNVSTLELGDSALYLCASSLEAGANTEAFFGQGTRLTVV.

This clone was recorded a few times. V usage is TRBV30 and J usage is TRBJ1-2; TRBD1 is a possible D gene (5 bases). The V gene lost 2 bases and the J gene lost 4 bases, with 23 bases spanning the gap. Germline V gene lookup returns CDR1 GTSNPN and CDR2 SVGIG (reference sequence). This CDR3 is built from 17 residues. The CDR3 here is CAWSKLGTRADSYGYTF. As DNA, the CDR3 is TGTGCCTGGAGTAAGTTGGGGACCAGGGCCGACTCCTATGGCTACACCTTC.

In DNA, the CDR3 is TGTGCCAGCTCACCACAGCGGGAGGGCCGAGGTGGGCAGTTCTTC. It translates to CASSPQREGRGGQFF. The genes are TRBV18 and TRBJ2-1, with 10 nucleotides matching TRBD2. V lost 1 base and J lost 12; bases outside the gene matches: 9. Germline V gene sequence: CDR1 KGHSH, CDR2 LQKENI. The CDR3 runs 15 residues.

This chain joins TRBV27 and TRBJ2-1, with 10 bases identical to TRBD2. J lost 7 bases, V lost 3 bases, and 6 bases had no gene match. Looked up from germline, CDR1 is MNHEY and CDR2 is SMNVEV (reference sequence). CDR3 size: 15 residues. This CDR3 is CASSLLAGVENEQFF. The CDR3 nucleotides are TGTGCCAGCAGTTTGCTAGCGGGAGTAGAAAATGAGCAGTTCTTC.

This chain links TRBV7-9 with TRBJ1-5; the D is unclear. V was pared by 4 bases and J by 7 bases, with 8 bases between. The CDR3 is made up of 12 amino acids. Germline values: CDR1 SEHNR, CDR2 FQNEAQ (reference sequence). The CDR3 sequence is CASSSGEQPQHF. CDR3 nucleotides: TGTGCCAGCAGCTCCGGAGAACAGCCCCAGCATTTT.

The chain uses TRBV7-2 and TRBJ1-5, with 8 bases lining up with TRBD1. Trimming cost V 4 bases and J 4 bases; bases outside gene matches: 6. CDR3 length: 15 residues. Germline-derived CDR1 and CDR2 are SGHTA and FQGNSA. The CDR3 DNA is TGTGCCAGCAGCTCCCGGACAGGGTATAATCAGCCCCAGCATTTT. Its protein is CASSSRTGYNQPQHF.

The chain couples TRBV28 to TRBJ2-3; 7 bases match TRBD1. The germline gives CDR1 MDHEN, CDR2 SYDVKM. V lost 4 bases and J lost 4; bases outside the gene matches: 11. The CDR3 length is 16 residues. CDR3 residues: CASSSPQGEGADTQYF. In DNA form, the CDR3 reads TGTGCCAGCAGTTCGCCTCAGGGGGAAGGGGCAGATACGCAGTATTTT. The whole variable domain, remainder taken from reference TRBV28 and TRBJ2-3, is DVKVTQSSRYLVKRTGEKVFLECVQDMDHENMFWYRQDPGLGLRLIYFSYDVKMKEKGDIPEGYSVSREKKERFSLILESASTNQTSMYLCASSSPQGEGADTQYFGPGTRLTVL.

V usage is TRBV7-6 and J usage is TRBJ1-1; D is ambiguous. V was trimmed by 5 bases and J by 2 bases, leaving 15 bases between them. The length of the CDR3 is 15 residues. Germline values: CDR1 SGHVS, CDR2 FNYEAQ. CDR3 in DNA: TGTGCCAGCAGCCCTACTTGGGGAGCAAACACTGAAGCTTTCTTT. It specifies CASSPTWGANTEAFF.

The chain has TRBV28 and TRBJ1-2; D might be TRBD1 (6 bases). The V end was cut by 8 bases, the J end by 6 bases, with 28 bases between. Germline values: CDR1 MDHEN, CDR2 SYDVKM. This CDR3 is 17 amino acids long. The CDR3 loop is CASQGWGSQDSFHGYTF. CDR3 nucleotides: TGTGCCAGCCAAGGATGGGGGTCGCAGGACAGCTTTCATGGCTACACCTTC.

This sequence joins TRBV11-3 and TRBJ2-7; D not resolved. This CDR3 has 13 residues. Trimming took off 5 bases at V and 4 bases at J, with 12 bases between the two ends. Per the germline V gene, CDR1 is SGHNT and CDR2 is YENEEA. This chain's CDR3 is CASSPGLGYEQYF. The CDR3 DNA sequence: TGTGCCAGCAGCCCCGGGCTAGGATACGAGCAGTACTTC.

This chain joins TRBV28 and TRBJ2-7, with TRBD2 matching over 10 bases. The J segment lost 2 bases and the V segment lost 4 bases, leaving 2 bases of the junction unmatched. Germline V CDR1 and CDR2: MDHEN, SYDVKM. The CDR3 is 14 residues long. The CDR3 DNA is TGTGCCAGCAGTTCACTAGCGGGACCCTACGAGCAGTACTTC. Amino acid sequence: CASSSLAGPYEQYF.

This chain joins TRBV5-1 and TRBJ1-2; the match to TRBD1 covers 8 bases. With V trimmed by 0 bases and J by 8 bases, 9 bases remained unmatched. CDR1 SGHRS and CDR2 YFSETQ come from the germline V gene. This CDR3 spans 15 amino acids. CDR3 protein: CASSLGQGAPGGYTF. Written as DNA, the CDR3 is TGCGCCAGCAGCTTGGGGCAGGGGGCGCCAGGAGGCTACACCTTC.

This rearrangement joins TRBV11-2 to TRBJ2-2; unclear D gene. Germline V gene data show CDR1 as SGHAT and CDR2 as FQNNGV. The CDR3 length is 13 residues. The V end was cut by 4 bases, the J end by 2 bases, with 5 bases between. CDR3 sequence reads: CASSWSNTGELFF. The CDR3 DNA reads TGTGCCAGCAGCTGGAGTAACACCGGGGAGCTGTTTTTT.